This record covers a single TCR beta chain. Its antigen is still unknown. The assay was immunoSEQ multiplex PCR, and TCRdb's table has in-frame clones only and misses some. Here the sample spans about 12,000 clones, approximately 78% being singletons. The sample originates from a study of T cell repertoires in ileal Crohn's disease. Across the study: Median disease duration was 7.9 years; 35% smoked at surgery. General study results and limits: High-frequency clones were more common in sorted CD8 than CD4 cells. Endoscopy was done a median approximately 6.9 months after surgery.

Indicated time point: neoterminal ileum biopsy at postoperative endoscopy, about 6 months after surgery. Eligibility required adulthood, ileal or ileocolonic Crohn's disease and indicated ileocolonic resection. CDR3 length: 15 residues. After removal of 5 bases from V and 3 bases from J, the junction contained 8 bases not matched to a gene. Germline V lookup: CDR1 MGHDK, CDR2 SYGVNS. What was sequenced was ileal tissue. This receptor was obtained from an adult with Crohn's disease. This sequence joins TRBV25-1 and TRBJ2-7; 9 nucleotides match TRBD1. The CDR3 loop is CASSRPGTGFYEQYF. CDR3 sequence (DNA): TGTGCCAGCAGTCGCCCCGGGACAGGGTTCTACGAGCAGTACTTC.